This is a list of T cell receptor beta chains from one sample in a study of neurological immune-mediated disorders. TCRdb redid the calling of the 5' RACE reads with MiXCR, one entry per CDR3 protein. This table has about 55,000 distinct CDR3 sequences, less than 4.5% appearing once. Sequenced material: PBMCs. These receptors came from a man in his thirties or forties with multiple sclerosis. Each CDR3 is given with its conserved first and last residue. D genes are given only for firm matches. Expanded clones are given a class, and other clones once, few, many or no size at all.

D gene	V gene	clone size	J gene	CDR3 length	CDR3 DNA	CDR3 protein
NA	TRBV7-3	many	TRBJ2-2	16	TGTGCCAGCAGCTTAATACCCCGGTCGAACACCGGGGAGCTGTTTTTT	CASSLIPRSNTGELFF
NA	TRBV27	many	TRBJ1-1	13	TGTGCCAGCAGAATCGGGAGCGGAACTGAAGCTTTCTTT	CASRIGSGTEAFF
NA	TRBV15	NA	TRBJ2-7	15	TGTGCCACCAGCAGAGATCTACAGGGTACAGGCGAGCAGTACTTC	CATSRDLQGTGEQYF
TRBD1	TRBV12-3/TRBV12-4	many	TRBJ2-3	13	TGTGCCAGCAGTCGCGACAGGGGTGGTACGCAGTATTTT	CASSRDRGGTQYF
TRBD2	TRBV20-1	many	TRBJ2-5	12	TGCAGTGCTTTGCGGGGGGGAGAGACCCAGTACTTC	CSALRGGETQYF
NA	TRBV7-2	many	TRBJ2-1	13	TGTGCCAGCAGCTTAGACCAGTGGGGTGAGCAGTTCTTC	CASSLDQWGEQFF
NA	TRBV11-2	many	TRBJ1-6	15	TGTGCCAGCAGCCAGGCGGGACACCATAATTCACCCCTCCACTTT	CASSQAGHHNSPLHF
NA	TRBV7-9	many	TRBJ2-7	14	TGTGCCAGCAGCTTACAGGACAGCTTTTACGAGCAGTACTTC	CASSLQDSFYEQYF
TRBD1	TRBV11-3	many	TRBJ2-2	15	TGTGCCAGCAGCCCTGACAGGGGAATCACCGGGGAGCTGTTTTTT	CASSPDRGITGELFF
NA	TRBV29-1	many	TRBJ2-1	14	TGCAGCGTGAGAGACAGGTCTTTTCTTTATGAGCAGTTCTTC	CSVRDRSFLYEQFF
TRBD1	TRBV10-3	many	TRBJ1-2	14	TGTGCCATCAGTGAGGGACCCAGGGGGGATTACTACACCTTC	CAISEGPRGDYYTF
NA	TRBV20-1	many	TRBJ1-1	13	TGCAGTGCTAGGGTAATGGGCGACACTGAAGCTTTCTTT	CSARVMGDTEAFF
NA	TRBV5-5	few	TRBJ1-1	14	TGTGCCAGCAGCTCGAGCGGGGGCTCAGGGAGAGCTTTCTTT	CASSSSGGSGRAFF
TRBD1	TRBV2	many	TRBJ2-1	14	TGTGCCACCCGCCCGGGACAGGGGGTGAATGAGCAGTTCTTC	CATRPGQGVNEQFF
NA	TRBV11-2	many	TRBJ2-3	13	TGTGCCAGCGGGGGGGCGCCGGCAGATACGCAGTATTTT	CASGGAPADTQYF
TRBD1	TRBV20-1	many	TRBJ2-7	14	TGCAGTGCTAGGCCCGGAGCAGGGGGAGACGAGCAGTACTTC	CSARPGAGGDEQYF
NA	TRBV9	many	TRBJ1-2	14	TGTGCCAGCAGCGTGACGGGGCGGGGAGGTGGCTACACCTTC	CASSVTGRGGGYTF
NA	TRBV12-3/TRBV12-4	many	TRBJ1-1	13	TGTGCCAGCTGGCGGGGGACCCACACTGAAGCTTTCTTT	CASWRGTHTEAFF
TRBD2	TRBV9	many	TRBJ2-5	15	TGTGCCAGCAGCCCTGGGACTAGCGGGGGAGAGACCCAGTACTTC	CASSPGTSGGETQYF
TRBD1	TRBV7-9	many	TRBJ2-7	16	TGTGCCAGCAGCCGACATACGGGGACAGGGAGCGACGAGCAGTACTTC	CASSRHTGTGSDEQYF
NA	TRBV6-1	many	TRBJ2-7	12	TGTGCCAGCAGCGGCAGATACTACGAGCAGTACTTC	CASSGRYYEQYF
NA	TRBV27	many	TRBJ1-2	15	TGTGCCAGCAGTTCTGACAGGCCCAATCTCAATGGCTACACCTTC	CASSSDRPNLNGYTF
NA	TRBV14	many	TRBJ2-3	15	TGTGCCAGCAGCCAAGGCGTTGGCGGAGGAGATACGCAGTATTTT	CASSQGVGGGDTQYF
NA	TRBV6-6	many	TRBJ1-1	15	TGTGCCAGCAGGGAGAAGGGACTGATAGCCACTGAAGCTTTCTTT	CASREKGLIATEAFF
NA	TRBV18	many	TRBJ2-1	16	TGTGCCAGCTCACCCCTTCATAGCGGAACCTACAATGAGCAGTTCTTC	CASSPLHSGTYNEQFF
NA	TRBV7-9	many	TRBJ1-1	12	TGTGCCAGCAGCCGGGGGAACACTGAAGCTTTCTTT	CASSRGNTEAFF
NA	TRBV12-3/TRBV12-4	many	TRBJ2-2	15	TGTGCCAGCACCTTGGGCCAGGGACGCACCGGGGAGCTGTTTTTT	CASTLGQGRTGELFF
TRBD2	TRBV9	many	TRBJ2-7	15	TGTGCCAGCAGCCGTTCCGGAGCGGGAACCTACGAGCAGTACTTC	CASSRSGAGTYEQYF
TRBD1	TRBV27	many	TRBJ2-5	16	TGTGCCAGCAGTCCCACCCCCACAGGGGCGCAAGAGACCCAGTACTTC	CASSPTPTGAQETQYF
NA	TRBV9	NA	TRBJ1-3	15	TGTGCCAGCAGCGTCTCATCGTCCTCCGGAAACACCATATATTTT	CASSVSSSSGNTIYF
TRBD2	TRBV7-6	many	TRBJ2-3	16	TGTGCCAGCAGCTTAATAGCGGGGGGCCCAGGGGGTACGCAGTATTTT	CASSLIAGGPGGTQYF
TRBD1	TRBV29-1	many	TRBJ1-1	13	TGCAGCGTCGTCAGGACAGGGCACACTGAAGCTTTCTTT	CSVVRTGHTEAFF
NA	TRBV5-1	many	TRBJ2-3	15	TGCGCCAGCAGCTTGGTGGCAACTTACACAGATACGCAGTATTTT	CASSLVATYTDTQYF
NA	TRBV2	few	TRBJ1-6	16	TGTGCCAGCAGTGAAAATGAGGGGTCCTATAATTCACCCCTCCACTTT	CASSENEGSYNSPLHF
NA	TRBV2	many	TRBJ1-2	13	TGTGCCAGAGTAGACTATGGCTACTATGGCTACACCTTC	CARVDYGYYGYTF
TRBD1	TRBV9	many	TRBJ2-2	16	TGTGCCAGCAGCGCCAAGACAGGGTTGGACGCCGGGGAGCTGTTTTTT	CASSAKTGLDAGELFF
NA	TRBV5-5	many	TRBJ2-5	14	TGTGCCAGCAGCTTGGGACATCTCCAAGAGACCCAGTACTTC	CASSLGHLQETQYF
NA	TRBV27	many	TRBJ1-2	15	TGTGCCAGCAGTTCGCGGGCCGTCCCCCCCTATGGCTACACCTTC	CASSSRAVPPYGYTF
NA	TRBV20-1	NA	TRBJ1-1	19	TGCAGTGCTAGAGATCGAGAAGGGGCGGGGGGTAGGTTGAACACTGAAGCTTTCTTT	CSARDREGAGGRLNTEAFF
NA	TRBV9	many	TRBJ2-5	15	TGTGCCAGCAGCGTAGATTCTCTATCAGTTTATCCCCAGTACTTC	CASSVDSLSVYPQYF
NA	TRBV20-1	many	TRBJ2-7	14	TGCAGTGCTAGAGGGGGGACTGCCCTAGGTGAGCAGTACTTC	CSARGGTALGEQYF
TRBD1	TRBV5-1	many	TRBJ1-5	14	TGCGCCAGCAGCTCCGGACAGGCTAATCAGCCCCAGCATTTT	CASSSGQANQPQHF
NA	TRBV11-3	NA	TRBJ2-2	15	TGTGCCAGCAGCTGGGGGACATCGAACACCGGGGAGCTGTTTTTT	CASSWGTSNTGELFF
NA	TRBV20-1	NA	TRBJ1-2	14	TGCAGTGCTGGGGGGGACGGAGCTAACTATGGCTACACCTTC	CSAGGDGANYGYTF
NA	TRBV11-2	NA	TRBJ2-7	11	TGTGCCAGCGACTTGGGGGCCGAGCAGTACTTC	CASDLGAEQYF
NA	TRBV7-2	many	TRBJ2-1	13	TGTGCCAGCAGCTTAAAGGGGTACGGTGAGCAGTTCTTC	CASSLKGYGEQFF
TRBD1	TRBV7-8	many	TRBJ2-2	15	TGTGCCAGCAGCTTGGGGACAGGTTCCACCGGGGAGCTGTTTTTT	CASSLGTGSTGELFF
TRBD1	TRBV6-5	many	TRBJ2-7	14	TGTGCCAGCAGTTACTCGCTCTACAGGGGCGAGCAGTACTTC	CASSYSLYRGEQYF
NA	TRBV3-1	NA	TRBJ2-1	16	TGTGCCAGCAGCCATACCGGGACTCTCAATTACAATGAGCAGTTCTTC	CASSHTGTLNYNEQFF
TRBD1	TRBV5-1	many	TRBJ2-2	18	TGCGCCAGCAGCCAAGGACAGGGTTCGGCCCCCGCGTCCGGGGAGCTGTTTTTT	CASSQGQGSAPASGELFF